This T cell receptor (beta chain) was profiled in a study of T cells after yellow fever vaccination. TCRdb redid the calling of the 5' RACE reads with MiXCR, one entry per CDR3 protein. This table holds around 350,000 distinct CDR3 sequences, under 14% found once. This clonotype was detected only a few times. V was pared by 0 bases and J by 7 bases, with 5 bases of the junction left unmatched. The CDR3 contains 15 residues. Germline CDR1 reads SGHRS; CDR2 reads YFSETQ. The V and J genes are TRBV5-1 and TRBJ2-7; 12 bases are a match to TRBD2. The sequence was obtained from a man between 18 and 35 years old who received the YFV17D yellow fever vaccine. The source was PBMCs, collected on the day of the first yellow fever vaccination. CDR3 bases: TGCGCCAGCAGCTTGGAAGGACTAGCGGGGCGAGAGCAGTACTTC. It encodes CASSLEGLAGREQYF.